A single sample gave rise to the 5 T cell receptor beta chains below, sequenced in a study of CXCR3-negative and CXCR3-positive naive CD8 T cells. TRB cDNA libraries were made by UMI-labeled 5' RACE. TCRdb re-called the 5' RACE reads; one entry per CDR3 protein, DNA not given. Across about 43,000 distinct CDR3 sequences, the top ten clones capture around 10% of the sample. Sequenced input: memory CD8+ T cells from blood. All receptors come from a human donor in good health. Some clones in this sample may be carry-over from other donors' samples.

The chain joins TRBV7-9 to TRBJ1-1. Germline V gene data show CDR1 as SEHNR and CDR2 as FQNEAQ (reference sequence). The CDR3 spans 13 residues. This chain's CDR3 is CASRSEGSTEAFF. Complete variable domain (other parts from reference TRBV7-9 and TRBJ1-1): DTGVSQNPRHKITKRGQNVTFRCDPISEHNRLYWYRQTLGQGPEFLTYFQNEAQLEKSRLLSDRFSAERPKGSFSTLEIQRTEQGDSAMYLCASRSEGSTEAFFGQGTRLTVV.

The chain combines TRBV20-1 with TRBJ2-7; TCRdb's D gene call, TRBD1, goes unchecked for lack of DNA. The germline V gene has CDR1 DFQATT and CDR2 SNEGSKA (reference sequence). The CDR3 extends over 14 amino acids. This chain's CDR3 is CSASPPRDSYEQYF.

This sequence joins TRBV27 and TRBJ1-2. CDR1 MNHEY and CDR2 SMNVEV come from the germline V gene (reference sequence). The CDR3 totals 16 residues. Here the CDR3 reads CASSFLPIRWDYGYTF.

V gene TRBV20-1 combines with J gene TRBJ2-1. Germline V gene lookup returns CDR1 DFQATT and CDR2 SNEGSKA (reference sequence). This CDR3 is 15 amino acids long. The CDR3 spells CSARPQEISYNEQFF.

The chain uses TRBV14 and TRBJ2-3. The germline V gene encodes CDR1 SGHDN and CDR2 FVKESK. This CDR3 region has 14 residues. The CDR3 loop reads CASSEDLNIDTQYF. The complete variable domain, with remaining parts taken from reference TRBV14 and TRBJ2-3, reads EAGVTQFPSHSVIEKGQTVTLRCDPISGHDNLYWYRRVMGKEIKFLLHFVKESKQDESGMPNNRFLAERTGGTYSTLKVQPAELEDSGVYFCASSEDLNIDTQYFGPGTRLTVL.